This TCR beta chain was identified in a study of T cell responses to AZD1222 COVID-19 vaccine. Study-level points and caveats: It should be noted that donors were predominantly white British and more often female, and clonal diversity was possibly underestimated.

Using immunoSEQ multiplex PCR, the repertoire was profiled, and TCRdb retains in-frame clones only, with some absent. Among 150,000 to 200,000 clones, 90% to 95% were seen once, and the ten largest hold 7.5% to 10%. Per germline, CDR1 MNHEY and CDR2 SMNVEV (reference sequence). The CDR3 loop spans 14 amino acids. V gave up 6 bases and J gave up 1 base, with 13 bases separating them. Comment on this clone: Its antigen is undetermined.

The sample consisted of peripheral blood, taken on day 0 of AZD1222 vaccination. The gene calls are TRBV27 and TRBJ2-7; TRBD2 might be the D (5 bases). The receptor was derived from an adult in good health. This CDR3 is CASSLGPGSYEQYF. Here the CDR3 DNA reads TGTGCCAGCAGCCTCGGGCCGGGGTCCTACGAGCAGTACTTC.